Following are 14 T cell receptor beta chains from one sample sequenced in a study of CD8 T cells in ankylosing spondylitis. In TCRdb, the 5' RACE reads were re-called with MiXCR into one record per CDR3 protein. The data contain 300,000 to 350,000 distinct CDR3 sequences, less than 25% of them singletons. The source material was blood, either unsorted or a sorted T cell fraction (not recorded which). Receptors originate from a female donor with ankylosing spondylitis or in good health (not recorded which).

The gene calls are TRBV3-1 and TRBJ1-1; D might be TRBD1 (5 bases). Trimming took off 2 bases at V and 3 bases at J, with 10 bases between the two ends. The CDR3 has 14 residues. Germline V gene data show CDR1 as LGHDT and CDR2 as YNNKEL (reference sequence). CDR3 loop: CASSQQGRHTEAFF. The CDR3 DNA follows: TGTGCCAGCAGCCAACAGGGCCGACACACTGAAGCTTTCTTT.

There are a few counts of this clonotype. The chain links TRBV20-1 to TRBJ1-1; no reliable D call. V lost 3 bases, J lost 2 bases, and 10 bases lay in between. CDR1 DFQATT and CDR2 SNEGSKA come from the germline V gene (reference sequence). This CDR3 is 13 amino acids long. As DNA, the CDR3 is TGCAGTGCTAGGAACAGCGGCAACACTGAAGCTTTCTTT. Amino acids: CSARNSGNTEAFF.

This clonotype was seen a few times. This rearrangement joins TRBV28 to TRBJ1-1; 7 nucleotides agree with TRBD1. Germline CDR1 is MDHEN and CDR2 is SYDVKM. The CDR3 is 16 residues long. The junction had 9 bases not matched to a gene; V was cut back by 4 bases and J by 1 base. This chain's CDR3 is CASSSPTGPKNTEAFF. The CDR3 nucleotides read TGTGCCAGCAGTTCCCCGACAGGGCCGAAGAACACTGAAGCTTTCTTT.

There are a few counts of this clonotype. This chain links TRBV18 with TRBJ2-7; possibly TRBD1 for D (6 bases). Germline V gives CDR1 KGHSH, CDR2 LQKENI. There are 14 residues in the CDR3. V lost 3 bases and J 6 bases, leaving 15 bases between the germline ends. The CDR3 protein is CASSPSTGSLEQYF. CDR3 coding DNA: TGTGCCAGCTCACCTTCTACAGGGTCTCTCGAGCAGTACTTC.

V and J are TRBV20-1 and TRBJ2-3; the D gene is possibly TRBD2 (6 bases). Germline V gene data show CDR1 as DFQATT and CDR2 as SNEGSKA (reference sequence). This CDR3 is built from 12 residues. V was trimmed by 7 bases and J by 2 bases, leaving 10 bases between them. CDR3 bases: TGCAGTGTGGGGACTTTCACAGATACGCAGTATTTT. Residues: CSVGTFTDTQYF.

This clonotype was recorded at least ten times. V usage is TRBV28 and J usage is TRBJ1-1, with D hard to call. CDR3 length equals 11 residues. Germline CDR1 and CDR2: MDHEN and SYDVKM. Trimming took off 7 bases at V and 4 bases at J, with 7 bases between the two ends. CDR3 nucleotides: TGTGCCAGCAAGGAGGCCACTGAAGCTTTCTTT. It translates to CASKEATEAFF.

This clonotype was seen many times. Germline is not matched at one junction end, which may reflect a read error. The chain couples TRBV5-1 to TRBJ2-3, with TRBD2 matching 14 bases. Germline values: CDR1 SGHRS, CDR2 YFSETQ. The CDR3 is made up of 15 amino acids. CDR3 sequence: CASSLGLAGVDTQYF. The CDR3 DNA sequence: TGTGCCAGCAGTCTGGGACTAGCGGGAGTAGATACGCAGTATTTT. Filled out from reference TRBV5-1 and TRBJ2-3, the complete variable domain reads KAGVTQTPRYLIKTRGQQVTLSCSPISGHRSVSWYQQTPGQGLQFLFEYFSETQRNKGNFPGRFSGRQFSNSRSEMNVSTLELGDSALYLCASSLGLAGVDTQYFGPGTRLTVL.

The chain recombines TRBV29-1 with TRBJ2-7, with D unresolved. CDR1 and CDR2 (germline): SQVTM, ANQGSEA. V was shortened by 5 bases and J by 3 bases, with 8 bases between the two germline ends. This CDR3 region has 11 residues. The CDR3 DNA reads TGCAGCGTTCGGTCTGGCTACGAGCAGTACTTC. Translation: CSVRSGYEQYF.

This clonotype was seen only a few times. The rearrangement links TRBV7-9 to TRBJ2-1; 8 bases are a match to TRBD2. This CDR3 is 17 amino acids long. Germline assignment: CDR1 SEHNR and CDR2 FQNEAQ (reference sequence). V shed 1 base, J shed 2 bases, and the junction held 7 bases outside the gene matches. CDR3 nucleotide sequence: TGTGCCAGCAGCTTAGGGAACGGGAGGGGCGCCTACAATGAGCAGTTCTTC. This codes for CASSLGNGRGAYNEQFF.

This chain connects TRBV5-4 to TRBJ2-7; perhaps TRBD1 as D (6 bases). Germline CDR1 is SGHNT and CDR2 is YYREEE (reference sequence). V was trimmed by 4 bases and J by 4 bases, leaving 18 bases between them. This CDR3 has 15 amino acids. The DNA for the CDR3 is TGTGCCAGCAGCCTCCTTGGTGCGGACAGATACGAGCAGTACTTC. Protein product: CASSLLGADRYEQYF. The full variable domain, with the rest looked up from reference TRBV5-4 and TRBJ2-7, is ETGVTQSPTHLIKTRGQQVTLRCSSQSGHNTVSWYQQALGQGPQFIFQYYREEENGRGNFPPRFSGLQFPNYSSELNVNALELDDSALYLCASSLLGADRYEQYFGPGTRLTVT.

The chain couples TRBV20-1 to TRBJ1-1, with D tentatively TRBD1 (5 bases). CDR1 and CDR2 (germline): DFQATT, SNEGSKA (reference sequence). V was shortened by 3 bases and J by 7 bases, with 9 bases between the two germline ends. The CDR3 contains 11 residues. This chain's CDR3 is CSARGPLEAFF. The DNA for the CDR3 is TGCAGTGCTAGGGGGCCCCTTGAAGCTTTCTTT.

This clonotype was counted only a few times. The gene calls are TRBV20-1 and TRBJ2-1, with 8 bases that match TRBD2. V lost 6 bases to trimming and J lost 4 bases; unmatched junction nucleotides: 11. The CDR3 extends over 15 amino acids. The germline CDR1 and CDR2 sequences are DFQATT and SNEGSKA (reference sequence). The CDR3 protein is CSAGPASGLYNEQFF. Here the CDR3 DNA reads TGCAGTGCCGGGCCGGCTAGCGGGCTTTACAATGAGCAGTTCTTC.

V is TRBV7-2 and J is TRBJ1-3; no reliable D call. The CDR3 consists of 13 residues. The germline V and J ends were trimmed by 1 base and 5 bases, with 6 bases remaining between them. CDR1 and CDR2 (germline): SGHTA, FQGNSA. The CDR3 DNA follows: TGTGCCAGCAGCTTAGGTCGGCGAAACACCATATATTTT. Protein: CASSLGRRNTIYF.

In this sample, this clonotype turned up a few times. The V gene is TRBV10-3, the J gene TRBJ2-7, with 10 bases lining up with TRBD1. The length of the CDR3 is 14 residues. CDR1 is ENHRY, CDR2 SYGVKD, per germline. V was clipped by 6 bases and J by 3 bases; unmatched bases: 5. CDR3 sequence (DNA): TGTGCCATCAGCAGGACAGGGGGTGACTACGAGCAGTACTTC. This sequence encodes CAISRTGGDYEQYF.